This T cell receptor beta chain was identified in a study of blood T cell repertoires in COVID-19. Study details: PBMCs, B-cell-depleted T cells, or T cells provided the cDNA or gDNA that made up the material.

Methods used by the authors: Cell counts per sample came from amplifying reference gene primers. Sequenced by immunoSEQ multiplex PCR; TCRdb stores in-frame clones only, minus some. V and J calls plus clone size are reproduced from that table; the DNA served to infer D and trimming. This sample has 60,000 or so clones, with about 77% found just once. Germline V gives CDR1 MNHEY, CDR2 SVGAGI. CDR3 length: 15 residues. V gave up 4 bases and J gave up 1 base, with 13 bases separating them. This chain joins TRBV6-5 and TRBJ1-1; D might be TRBD1 (6 bases). The sample comprised peripheral blood. The source is a human donor in a cohort sampled during active COVID-19. The CDR3 DNA reads as TGTGCCAGCAGTTCCACCGGGACATCGAACACTGAAGCTTTCTTT. Translating it yields CASSSTGTSNTEAFF.